The 27 T cell receptor beta chains below come from one sample, sequenced in a study of blood T cell repertoires in COVID-19. TCRdb's table, derived via immunoSEQ multiplex PCR, lists solely in-frame clones and lacks some. The sample lists hundreds of thousands of clones; about 91% were seen once. The sample taken for sequencing was PBMCs or T cells enriched from blood (not recorded which). The receptors derive from a woman under 30 who had recovered from COVID-19.

J is TRBJ1-1 and V is TRBV7-6; 7 nucleotides line up with TRBD1. Germline V gene sequence: CDR1 SGHVS, CDR2 FNYEAQ. CDR3 length: 15 amino acids. The trim removed 1 base at V and 4 bases at J, leaving 6 bases unmatched. This CDR3 reads CASSLERGQGTEAFF. In DNA, the CDR3 is TGTGCCAGCAGCTTAGAGAGGGGGCAGGGCACTGAAGCTTTCTTT.

This clone was detected ten times or more. The V call is TRBV5-1, the J call TRBJ1-5; TRBD1 agrees at 7 bases. The CDR3 loop spans 14 amino acids. V was clipped by 1 base and J by 2 bases; unmatched bases: 0. Germline lookup yields CDR1 SGHRS and CDR2 YFSETQ. The CDR3 here is CASSLTGGNQPQHF. CDR3 sequence (DNA): TGCGCCAGCAGCTTGACAGGGGGCAATCAGCCCCAGCATTTT. Full variable domain (outside the CDR3, taken from reference TRBV5-1 and TRBJ1-5): KAGVTQTPRYLIKTRGQQVTLSCSPISGHRSVSWYQQTPGQGLQFLFEYFSETQRNKGNFPGRFSGRQFSNSRSEMNVSTLELGDSALYLCASSLTGGNQPQHFGDGTRLSIL.

V and J are TRBV4-3 and TRBJ2-5; 12 bases match TRBD2. The J segment lost 3 bases and the V segment lost 0 bases, leaving 2 bases of the junction unmatched. Germline CDR1 LGHNA, CDR2 YSLEER. This CDR3 has 16 amino acids. In nucleotides, the CDR3 is TGCGCCAGCAGCCAAGAGAGGACTAGCGGGAAAGAGACCCAGTACTTC. Translating gives CASSQERTSGKETQYF.

This clone has a single count. This chain connects TRBV6-5 to TRBJ1-2; D gene unclear. This CDR3 has 13 amino acids. In germline, CDR1 is MNHEY, CDR2 SVGAGI. Between the trimmed V and J ends, which lost 4 bases and 6 bases, there was a span of 12 bases. This CDR3 reads CASSSHALDGYTF. The CDR3 DNA follows: TGTGCCAGCAGTTCCCACGCGTTAGATGGCTACACCTTC.

In DNA, the CDR3 is TGCGCCAGCAGCCAAGAAGCATCGGGATTAACCGGGGAGCTGTTTTTT. Its protein product is CASSQEASGLTGELFF. This chain joins TRBV4-3 and TRBJ2-2, with TRBD2 as a possible D gene (5 bases). Germline CDR1 is LGHNA and CDR2 is YSLEER. The CDR3 consists of 16 residues. Trimming removed 0 bases from V and 5 bases from J, with 13 bases in between.

The chain uses TRBV13 and TRBJ2-7; no clear D. Between the trimmed V and J ends, which lost 5 bases and 3 bases, there was a span of 14 bases. The germline V gene encodes CDR1 PRHDT and CDR2 FYEKMQ (reference sequence). This CDR3 spans 14 amino acids. The CDR3 loop reads CASSPGNLFYEQYF. The CDR3, as DNA: TGTGCCAGCAGCCCCGGTAACCTTTTCTACGAGCAGTACTTC.

In this sample, this clone turned up once. The rearrangement links TRBV5-1 to TRBJ1-1; TRBD1 might be the D (5 bases). Looked up from germline, CDR1 is SGHRS and CDR2 is YFSETQ. The CDR3 runs 16 residues. V was trimmed by 0 bases and J by 2 bases, leaving 14 bases between them. The DNA for the CDR3 is TGCGCCAGCAGCTTGGAGGCAGGGCATGGAAACACTGAAGCTTTCTTT. Its translation: CASSLEAGHGNTEAFF.

The V and J genes are TRBV11-2 and TRBJ1-1; possibly TRBD1 for D (6 bases). CDR3 length equals 13 residues. Germline CDR1 reads SGHAT; CDR2 reads FQNNGV. V lost 8 bases, J lost 1 base, and 11 bases lay in between. The CDR3 DNA sequence: TGTGCCAGCGGACAGCTTCCGAACACTGAAGCTTTCTTT. It specifies CASGQLPNTEAFF. Drawing the rest from reference TRBV11-2 and TRBJ1-1, the complete variable domain is EAGVAQSPRYKIIEKRQSVAFWCNPISGHATLYWYQQILGQGPKLLIQFQNNGVVDDSQLPKDRFSAERLKGVDSTLKIQPAKLEDSAVYLCASGQLPNTEAFFGQGTRLTVV.

V usage is TRBV5-5 and J usage is TRBJ1-2, with 10 nucleotides matching TRBD1. J gave up 5 bases and V 5 bases, and 12 bases lay outside the gene matches. Germline V gives CDR1 SGHKS, CDR2 YYEKEE (reference sequence). The CDR3 runs to 16 residues. The CDR3 region is CASSPGTGQGNYGYTF. CDR3 sequence (DNA): TGTGCCAGCAGTCCGGGCACGGGACAGGGGAATTATGGCTACACCTTC.

V usage is TRBV2 and J usage is TRBJ2-2, with 7 bases matching TRBD2. Trimming took 4 bases from V and 7 from J; bases not matched to a gene: 3. Germline V CDR1 and CDR2: SNHLY, FYNNEI. The length of the CDR3 is 13 residues. CDR3 DNA: TGTGCCAGCAGTGCCGGGGGGAACGGGGAGCTGTTTTTT. Its protein is CASSAGGNGELFF.

The CDR3 bases are TGCGCCAGCAGCCAAGGCCCGGGTTCCCTTGGAGAGACCCAGTACTTC. Translation: CASSQGPGSLGETQYF. The V and J genes are TRBV4-3 and TRBJ2-5; D gene uncertain. Per the germline V gene, CDR1 is LGHNA and CDR2 is YSLEER. Trimming took off 1 base at V and 4 bases at J, with 16 bases between the two ends. The CDR3 consists of 16 residues.

This chain connects TRBV11-2 to TRBJ2-7; maybe TRBD2 (6 bases). Trimming took 3 bases from V and 2 from J, leaving 11 bases between them. Germline V gene sequence: CDR1 SGHAT, CDR2 FQNNGV. This CDR3 region has 14 residues. CDR3 residues: CASSFEGGAYEQYF. In DNA, the CDR3 is TGTGCCAGCAGCTTCGAGGGAGGAGCCTACGAGCAGTACTTC.

This clone is a singleton in its sample. This chain uses TRBV19 with TRBJ1-2; a possible D gene is TRBD1 (6 bases). V lost 2 bases, J lost 3 bases, and 16 bases lay in between. Germline-derived CDR1 and CDR2 are LNHDA and SQIVND (reference sequence). The CDR3 is 16 amino acids. The CDR3 DNA reads TGTGCCAGTAGTATATTCGCAGGGGCGTCTGACTATGGCTACACCTTC. Protein product: CASSIFAGASDYGYTF.

This clone has just a few counts. The V and J genes are TRBV29-1 and TRBJ2-7; D might be TRBD2 (7 bases). The length of the CDR3 is 13 residues. The germline V gene has CDR1 SQVTM and CDR2 ANQGSEA. With 4 bases removed from V and 4 bases from J, the gap between germline ends came to 14 bases. The CDR3 sequence: CSVVEGRGYEQYF. The CDR3 DNA reads as TGCAGCGTTGTTGAGGGGAGGGGGTACGAGCAGTACTTC.

The rearrangement joins TRBV5-4 to TRBJ2-5; 13 nucleotides line up with TRBD2. Looked up from germline, CDR1 is SGHNT and CDR2 is YYREEE (reference sequence). The CDR3 is 17 amino acids. The trim removed 2 bases at V and 5 bases at J, leaving 9 bases unmatched. CDR3 amino acids: CASSFRLAGGMHETQYF. CDR3 in DNA: TGTGCCAGCAGCTTTAGACTAGCGGGAGGTATGCACGAGACCCAGTACTTC.

The chain links TRBV7-3 to TRBJ2-5; D perhaps matches TRBD2 (6 bases). This CDR3 is built from 14 residues. The germline V gene encodes CDR1 SGHTA and CDR2 FQGTGA. The V end was cut by 3 bases, the J end by 2 bases, with 10 bases between. The CDR3 reads CASSFSGGQETQYF. CDR3 DNA sequence: TGTGCCAGCAGCTTCTCTGGGGGGCAAGAGACCCAGTACTTC.

J is TRBJ2-3 and V is TRBV4-3, with a weak D call TRBD2 (5 bases). This CDR3 contains 19 residues. The V end was cut by 0 bases, the J end by 0 bases, with 19 bases between. Germline values: CDR1 LGHNA, CDR2 YSLEER. CDR3 DNA sequence: TGCGCCAGCAGCCAAGATTCCCCCATAATCTCGGGGAGCACAGATACGCAGTATTTT. This gives the protein CASSQDSPIISGSTDTQYF.

V and J are TRBV28 and TRBJ2-7; 7 bases match TRBD1. V was clipped by 5 bases and J by 2 bases; unmatched bases: 6. This CDR3 is built from 14 residues. Germline V gene data show CDR1 as MDHEN and CDR2 as SYDVKM. The CDR3 DNA reads TGTGCCAGCAGTCCCACAGGGGCGACCTACGAGCAGTACTTC. It yields the protein CASSPTGATYEQYF.

The chain has TRBV27 and TRBJ2-2; D remains ambiguous. V was pared by 6 bases and J by 6 bases, with 8 bases between. The CDR3 totals 12 residues. CDR1 MNHEY and CDR2 SMNVEV come from the germline V gene (reference sequence). CDR3 protein: CASRAVPGELFF. DNA for the CDR3: TGTGCCAGCAGGGCAGTCCCCGGGGAGCTGTTTTTT.

This chain uses TRBV11-3 with TRBJ2-5; tentative D call: TRBD1 (5 bases). CDR1 is SGHNT and CDR2 is YENEEA in the germline V gene. V lost 5 bases and J 0 bases, leaving 7 bases between the germline ends. This CDR3 is built from 13 residues. This chain's CDR3 is CASSRQYQETQYF. DNA of the CDR3: TGTGCCAGCAGCCGACAGTACCAAGAGACCCAGTACTTC.

This CDR3 is CASSLEIRRQETQYF. CDR3 in DNA: TGTGCCAGCAGCTTAGAAATCAGGCGCCAAGAGACCCAGTACTTC. The chain links TRBV7-6 to TRBJ2-5, with D unresolved. Trimming stripped 1 base from V and 1 base from J, with 10 bases between. There are 15 residues in the CDR3. Germline values: CDR1 SGHVS, CDR2 FNYEAQ. Drawing the rest from reference TRBV7-6 and TRBJ2-5, the complete variable domain is GAGVSQSPRYKVTKRGQDVALRCDPISGHVSLYWYRQALGQGPEFLTYFNYEAQQDKSGLPNDRFSAERPEGSISTLTIQRTEQRDSAMYRCASSLEIRRQETQYFGPGTRLLVL.

This chain connects TRBV14 to TRBJ1-6; the D is unclear. This CDR3 contains 16 residues. Germline values: CDR1 SGHDN, CDR2 FVKESK. Between the trimmed V and J ends, which lost 0 bases and 8 bases, there was a span of 14 bases. The CDR3 DNA follows: TGTGCCAGCAGCCAAGATCGTGGGCAGTCTTATTCACCCCTCCACTTT. Amino acid sequence: CASSQDRGQSYSPLHF. Full variable domain (rest looked up from reference TRBV14 and TRBJ1-6): EAGVTQFPSHSVIEKGQTVTLRCDPISGHDNLYWYRRVMGKEIKFLLHFVKESKQDESGMPNNRFLAERTGGTYSTLKVQPAELEDSGVYFCASSQDRGQSYSPLHFGNGTRLTVT.

This clone was seen only once. The genes are TRBV2 and TRBJ1-5; D may be TRBD1 (6 bases). V was shortened by 7 bases and J by 5 bases, with 15 bases between the two germline ends. The CDR3 has 14 amino acids. CDR1 and CDR2 from the germline V gene are SNHLY and FYNNEI. CDR3 loop: CASKRSGEYQPQHF. CDR3 nucleotides: TGTGCCAGCAAGAGGTCAGGGGAGTATCAGCCCCAGCATTTT.

The chain employs TRBV7-8 and TRBJ1-2; no reliable D call. Germline CDR1 SGHVS, CDR2 FQNEAQ. The length of the CDR3 is 15 residues. With 0 bases removed from V and 3 bases from J, the gap between germline ends came to 11 bases. The CDR3 loop is CASSLAEGNYYGYTF. The CDR3 bases are TGTGCCAGCAGCTTAGCGGAGGGCAACTACTATGGCTACACCTTC. Full variable domain (rest looked up from reference TRBV7-8 and TRBJ1-2): GAGVSQSPRYKVAKRGQDVALRCDPISGHVSLFWYQQALGQGPEFLTYFQNEAQLDKSGLPSDRFFAERPEGSVSTLKIQRTQQEDSAVYLCASSLAEGNYYGYTFGSGTRLTVV.

This clone has just a few counts. The chain couples TRBV7-2 to TRBJ1-6; D unclear. CDR3 length equals 14 residues. Deletions cut 1 base from V and 4 bases from J, with 5 bases between. Germline V CDR1 and CDR2: SGHTA, FQGNSA. CDR3 sequence reads: CASSLDGYNSPLHF. CDR3 bases: TGTGCCAGCAGCTTAGACGGTTATAATTCACCCCTCCACTTT.

In the case of this clone: The same CDR3 can be traced to other DNA sequences in this sample. The chain has TRBV27 and TRBJ2-7; TRBD1 matches 8 bases. This CDR3 contains 14 residues. The germline V gene encodes CDR1 MNHEY and CDR2 SMNVEV (reference sequence). Unmatched junction bases numbered 7, after V lost 7 bases and J lost 2 bases. The CDR3 sequence is CASTSGQGPYEQYF. The DNA for the CDR3 is TGTGCCAGCACTTCCGGACAGGGCCCCTACGAGCAGTACTTC.

The gene calls are TRBV4-3 and TRBJ2-5; TRBD2 might be the D (7 bases). This CDR3 region has 16 residues. The germline V and J ends were trimmed by 5 bases and 1 base, with 17 bases remaining between them. Germline lookup yields CDR1 LGHNA and CDR2 YSLEER. The CDR3 nucleotides read TGCGCCAGCAGCTTCGGGGGCGGGGGCTTCCAAGAGACCCAGTACTTC. Protein sequence: CASSFGGGGFQETQYF.